This TCR beta chain was recorded in a study of control samples from healthy donors and cancer patients. The table came from immunoSEQ multiplex PCR; TCRdb's copy has only in-frame clones and leaves some out. Among about 60,000 clones listed, about 96% were seen once. CDR3 size: 13 residues. Between the trimmed V and J ends, which lost 8 bases and 3 bases, there was a span of 13 bases. The specimen was blood. This sequence joins TRBV12-3 or TRBV12-4 and TRBJ1-2, with D unclear. This sequence was found in a woman aged 18-29 years in good health. The CDR3 reads CASGVWGDYGYTF. CDR3 coding DNA: TGTGCCAGCGGGGTGTGGGGAGACTATGGCTACACCTTC.